This T cell receptor (beta chain) was profiled in a study of blood T cell repertoires in COVID-19. Overall study context: Samples came from the United States, Italy and Spain, spanning acute and convalescent COVID-19. Sample material is recorded as cDNA or gDNA derived from T cells, B-cell-depleted T cells, or PBMCs.

Per the original data handling: Reference gene primer amplification gave nucleated cell count estimates. Profiled with immunoSEQ multiplex PCR; TCRdb holds only in-frame clones, not every one. The V and J calls and the clone size are those of that table, but D and trimming were determined from the DNA. The sample has about 110,000 clones; approximately 80% are singletons. Followed over time, Seattle patients had been enrolled while infection was active. This CDR3 is 15 amino acids long. J lost 5 bases, V lost 2 bases, and 5 bases had no gene match. In germline, CDR1 is MRHNA, CDR2 SNTAGT. The sequencing sample was made of peripheral blood. V gene TRBV6-4 combines with J gene TRBJ2-1, with 8 bases identical to TRBD1. The sequence was obtained from a man older than 75 with COVID-19, enrolled during active disease. The CDR3 bases are TGTGCCAGCAGTGACCAGGGGGCGCACGACAATGAGCAGTTCTTC. Residues: CASSDQGAHDNEQFF.